The present TCR beta chain was sequenced within a study of T cell responses to AZD1222 COVID-19 vaccine (dated by TCRdb to 2020 to 2022). The study in broad terms: Because spike-specific TCR depth and breadth did not differ between the two schedules, AZD1222 recipients who got a second dose at roughly 4 weeks were pooled with those who got a second dose at roughly 12 weeks. A total of 240 or so trial participants underwent TCR sequencing, of whom about 210 had received two doses of AZD1222 and around 25 had received two doses of the MenACWY control vaccine. Trial participants were enrolled by age into 18-55, 56-69 and 70-plus year subgroups, with roughly 150, 30 and 60 TCR-sequenced participants respectively. What the study reported, not specific to this receptor: Epitopes outside the regions mutated in the B.1.351 and B.1.1.7 variants were reportedly recognized by nearly half of the unique spike-specific TCRs. After two AZD1222 doses, both the breadth and the depth of spike-specific TCRs were significantly higher than at day 0 and than in MenACWY recipients. The vaccine-associated CD4 TCRs covered the entire spike protein, and the dominant responses fell in regions 160-218 and 743-854. Because no samples from the day 14 peak response were available, repertoires could be characterized only after the peak T cell response. The 56-69-year group was small, and its depth increase did not reach significance, likely because of low power. Participants were mostly white British and included more females than males, and it was suggested by the authors that clonal diversity may have been underestimated. Conclusions about previously exposed vaccinees were limited because only six AZD1222 recipients were SARS-CoV-2 seropositive at baseline.

The time point tag for this specimen amounts to: baseline before first vaccination. The vaccinee samples were drawn from two UK trials, COV001 and COV002, one of which was a single-blind randomized controlled phase 2/3 trial testing AZD1222 (ChAdOx1 nCoV-19) in healthy adults. For TCRbeta chain sequencing, PBMC samples from trial participants were taken at day 0 and at day 28 after the second dose. The germline V gene supplies CDR1 SGHRS and CDR2 YFSETQ. Compared with germline, V lacks 0 bases and J lacks 0 bases; bases without a gene match: 5. Including the terminal cysteine and phenylalanine, the CDR3 comprises 16 residues. CDR3 DNA only is kept here, 48 bases in frame from base 1. Note on this clone: Its antigen is currently not known. Base qualities are not provided; no much larger clone lies one nucleotide away.

The CDR3 regions of human TCRbeta chains were analyzed by immunosequencing. Concerning the study's data processing: Repertoire TCRs were checked for matches against a reference library of SARS-CoV-2-specific TCRs that had been generated using the MIRA antigen-specificity platform. Breadth was defined as the fraction of unique TCRs that were SARS-CoV-2-associated, and depth was defined as the fraction of total T cells that were SARS-CoV-2-associated. Each spike-specific TCR was assigned to its reactive spike region and to a CD4 or CD8 class using the MIRA data. Log10-transformed breadth and depth values were compared by one-way ANOVA with Sidak's multiple comparisons tests. TCRdb limited this immuneACCESS table to in-frame rearrangements with V and J called. A share of clones is missing; checked studies link under half to unresolved V genes, and the rest is unexplained. V and J calls and clone size follow that table, whereas D and trimming were derived from the DNA. Present in this sample are 90,000 or so clones, around nine tenths of which were seen just once. The ten largest clones capture around 2% of the sample.

This material consisted of peripheral blood, taken on day 0 of AZD1222 vaccination. The origin of this receptor is an adult in good health. Here the chain combines TRBV5-1 and TRBJ1-1; TRBD1 fits 7 bases in the junction. The nucleotide sequence is TGCGCCAGCAGCTTGGCCGTAGGGGGCCTGAACACTGAAGCTTTCTTT. This yields the protein CASSLAVGGLNTEAFF.